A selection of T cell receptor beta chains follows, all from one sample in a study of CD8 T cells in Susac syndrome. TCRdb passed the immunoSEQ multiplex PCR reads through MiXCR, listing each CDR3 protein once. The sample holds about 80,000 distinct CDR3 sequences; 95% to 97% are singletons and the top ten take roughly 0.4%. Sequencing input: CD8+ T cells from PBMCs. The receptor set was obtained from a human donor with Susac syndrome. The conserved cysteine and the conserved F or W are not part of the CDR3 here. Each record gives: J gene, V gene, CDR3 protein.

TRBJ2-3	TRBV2	ASRKTSGGTDTQY
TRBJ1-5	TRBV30	AAQEGPGQPQH
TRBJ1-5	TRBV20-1	SARISGQPQH
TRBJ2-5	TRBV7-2	ASSLFEEETQY
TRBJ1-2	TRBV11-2	ASSAPTGGHGYT
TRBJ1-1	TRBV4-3	ASSQDGVNMNTEAF
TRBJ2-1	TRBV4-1	ASSQLPGQGNSRDNEQF
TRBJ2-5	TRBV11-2	ASSSTSGGRETQY
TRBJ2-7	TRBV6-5	ATSRVSPYEQY
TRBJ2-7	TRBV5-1	ASRDTGQTYEQY
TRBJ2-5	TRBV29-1	SLKTGFVPFGDQY